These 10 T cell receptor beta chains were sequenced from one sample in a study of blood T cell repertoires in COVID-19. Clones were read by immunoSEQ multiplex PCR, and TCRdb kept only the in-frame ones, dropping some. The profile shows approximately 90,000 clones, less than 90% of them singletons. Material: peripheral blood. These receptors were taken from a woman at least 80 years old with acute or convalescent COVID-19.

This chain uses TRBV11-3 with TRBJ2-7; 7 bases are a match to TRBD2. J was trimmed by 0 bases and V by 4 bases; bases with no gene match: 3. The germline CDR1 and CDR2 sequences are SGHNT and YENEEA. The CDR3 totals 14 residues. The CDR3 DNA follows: TGTGCCAGCAGCTCCGGGGGGTCCTCCTACGAGCAGTACTTC. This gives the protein CASSSGGSSYEQYF.

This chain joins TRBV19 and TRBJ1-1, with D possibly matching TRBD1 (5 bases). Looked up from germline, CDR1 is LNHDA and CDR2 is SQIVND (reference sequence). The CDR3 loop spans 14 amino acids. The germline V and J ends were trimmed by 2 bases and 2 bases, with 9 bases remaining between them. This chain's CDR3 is CASSIRQGNTEAFF. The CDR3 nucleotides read TGTGCCAGTAGTATAAGGCAGGGTAACACTGAAGCTTTCTTT.

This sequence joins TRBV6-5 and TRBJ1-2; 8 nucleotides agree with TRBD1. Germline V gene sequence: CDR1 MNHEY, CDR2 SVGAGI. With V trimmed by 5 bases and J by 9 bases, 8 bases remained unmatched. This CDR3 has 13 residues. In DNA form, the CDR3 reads TGTGCCAGCAGTCCGGACAGGGAGATTAGCTACACCTTC. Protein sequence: CASSPDREISYTF.

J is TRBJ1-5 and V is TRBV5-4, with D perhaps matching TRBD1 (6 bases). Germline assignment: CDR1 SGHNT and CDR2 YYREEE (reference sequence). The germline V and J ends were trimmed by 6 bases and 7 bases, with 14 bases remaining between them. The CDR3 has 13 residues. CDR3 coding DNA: TGTGCCAGCATGCTAGACAGGAACCAGCCCCAGCATTTT. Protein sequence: CASMLDRNQPQHF. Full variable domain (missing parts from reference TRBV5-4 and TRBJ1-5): ETGVTQSPTHLIKTRGQQVTLRCSSQSGHNTVSWYQQALGQGPQFIFQYYREEENGRGNFPPRFSGLQFPNYSSELNVNALELDDSALYLCASMLDRNQPQHFGDGTRLSIL.

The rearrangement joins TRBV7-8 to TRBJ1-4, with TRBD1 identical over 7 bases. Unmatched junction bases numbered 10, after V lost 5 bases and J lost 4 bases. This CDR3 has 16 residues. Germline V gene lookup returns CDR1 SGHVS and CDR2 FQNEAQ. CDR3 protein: CASSHQTRDSNEKLFF. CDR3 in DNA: TGTGCCAGCAGCCACCAGACCCGGGACAGTAATGAAAAACTGTTTTTT.

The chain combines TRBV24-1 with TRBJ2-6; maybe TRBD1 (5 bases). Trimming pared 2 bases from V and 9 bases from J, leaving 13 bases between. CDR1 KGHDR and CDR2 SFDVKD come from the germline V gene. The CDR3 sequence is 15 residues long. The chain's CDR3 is CATSDSAGPINVLTF. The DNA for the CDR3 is TGTGCCACCAGTGATTCTGCAGGGCCTATCAACGTCCTGACTTTC.

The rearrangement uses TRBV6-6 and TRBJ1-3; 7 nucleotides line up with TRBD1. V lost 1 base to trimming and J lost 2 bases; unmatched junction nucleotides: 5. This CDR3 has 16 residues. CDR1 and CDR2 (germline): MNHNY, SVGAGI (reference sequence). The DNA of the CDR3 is TGTGCCAGCAGTTACTACCCCCAGGGGGCTGGAAACACCATATATTTT. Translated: CASSYYPQGAGNTIYF.

DNA of the CDR3: TGTGCCTGGGGGGGGGATCCAGATACGCAGTATTTT. This encodes CAWGGDPDTQYF. The chain employs TRBV30 and TRBJ2-3; TRBD2 matches at 7 bases. Germline-derived CDR1 and CDR2 are GTSNPN and SVGIG (reference sequence). J lost 4 bases, V lost 5 bases, and 3 bases had no gene match. This CDR3 region has 12 residues.

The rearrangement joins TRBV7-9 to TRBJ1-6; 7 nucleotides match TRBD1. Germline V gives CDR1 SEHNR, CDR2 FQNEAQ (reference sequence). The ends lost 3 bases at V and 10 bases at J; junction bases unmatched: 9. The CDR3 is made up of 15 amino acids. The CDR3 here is CASSFDRDLLSPLHF. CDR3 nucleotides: TGTGCCAGCAGCTTCGACAGGGATCTTCTATCACCCCTCCACTTT.

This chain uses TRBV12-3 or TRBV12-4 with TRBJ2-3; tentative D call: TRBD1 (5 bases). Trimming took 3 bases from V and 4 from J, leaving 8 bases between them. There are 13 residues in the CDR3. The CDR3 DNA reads TGTGCCAGCAGTTTCGCCAGGGCAGATACGCAGTATTTT. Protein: CASSFARADTQYF.